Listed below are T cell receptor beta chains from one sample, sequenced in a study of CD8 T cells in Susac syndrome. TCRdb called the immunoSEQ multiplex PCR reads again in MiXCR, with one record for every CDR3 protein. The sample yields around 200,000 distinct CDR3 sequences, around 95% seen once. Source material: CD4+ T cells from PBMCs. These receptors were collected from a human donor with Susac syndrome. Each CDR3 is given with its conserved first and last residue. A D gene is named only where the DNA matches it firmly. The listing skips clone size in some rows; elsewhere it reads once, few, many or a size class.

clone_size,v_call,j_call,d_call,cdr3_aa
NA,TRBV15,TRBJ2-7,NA,CATSRDPTGIITYEQYF
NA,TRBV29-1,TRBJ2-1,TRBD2,CSVLRDYGNEQFF
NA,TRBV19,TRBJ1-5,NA,CASSIGTASNQPQHF
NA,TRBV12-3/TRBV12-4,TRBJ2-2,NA,CASHPTAPNTGELFF
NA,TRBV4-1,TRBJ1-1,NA,CASSQERRPGTAEAFF
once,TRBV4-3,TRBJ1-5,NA,CASSQDQKGQPQHF
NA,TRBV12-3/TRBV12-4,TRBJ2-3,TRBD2,CASSPGDYTDTQYF
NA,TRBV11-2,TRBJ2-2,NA,CASSLGGAGANTGELFF
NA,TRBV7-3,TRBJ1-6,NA,CASSTDYSPLHF
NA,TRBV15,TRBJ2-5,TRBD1,CATSTHRGDQTQYF
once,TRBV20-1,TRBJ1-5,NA,CSARTGGVGNQPQHF
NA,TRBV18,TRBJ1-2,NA,CASSKAVWGYTF
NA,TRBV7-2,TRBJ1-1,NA,CASSFGEDTEAFF
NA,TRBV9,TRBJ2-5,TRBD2,CASSPPGTRGGQETQYF
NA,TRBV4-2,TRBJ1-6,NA,CASSQEWKNSPLHF
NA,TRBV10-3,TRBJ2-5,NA,CAISEVRETQYF
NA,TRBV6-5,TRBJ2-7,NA,CASSYWRGLAGSSYEQYF
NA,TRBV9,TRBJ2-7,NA,CASSVGPIDAYEQYF
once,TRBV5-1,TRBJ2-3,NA,CASSLRGISTDTQYF
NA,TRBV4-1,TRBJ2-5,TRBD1,CASSQTGGETQYF
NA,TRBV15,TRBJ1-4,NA,CATSRDPIEKLFF
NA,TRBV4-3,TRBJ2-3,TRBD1,CASSRHTGQTGDTQYF
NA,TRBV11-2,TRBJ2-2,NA,CASSGRLTGELFF
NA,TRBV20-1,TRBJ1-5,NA,CSARDVASNQPQHF
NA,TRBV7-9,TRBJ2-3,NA,CASRGPITGGGTDTQYF